This T cell receptor beta chain was found in a study of blood T cell repertoires in COVID-19. On the study more broadly: COVID-19 samples from acute and convalescent phases originated in the United States, Italy and Spain.

This clone was detected once. The table came from immunoSEQ multiplex PCR; TCRdb's copy has only in-frame clones and leaves some out. Here the sample spans around 140,000 clones, more than 75% being singletons. CDR3 length: 13 amino acids. Per germline, CDR1 KGHDR and CDR2 SFDVKD. The V gene end was trimmed by 1 base and the J gene end by 11 bases; junction bases not matched to a gene: 4. Sequencing was performed on peripheral blood. The chain links TRBV24-1 to TRBJ2-3; 8 bases are shared with TRBD2. The receptor was isolated from a man aged 50-59 years who had recovered from COVID-19. The CDR3: CATSDLAGAVQYF. CDR3 in DNA: TGTGCCACCAGTGATTTAGCGGGGGCCGTGCAGTATTTT.